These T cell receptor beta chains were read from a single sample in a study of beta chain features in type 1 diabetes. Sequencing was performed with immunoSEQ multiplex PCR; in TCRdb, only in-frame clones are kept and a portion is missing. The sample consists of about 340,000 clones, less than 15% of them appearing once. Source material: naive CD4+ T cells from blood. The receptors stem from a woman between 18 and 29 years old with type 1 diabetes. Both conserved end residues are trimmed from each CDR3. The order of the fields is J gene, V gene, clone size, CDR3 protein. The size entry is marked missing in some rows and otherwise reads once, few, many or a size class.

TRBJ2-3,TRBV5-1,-,ASSPGQGSTDTQY
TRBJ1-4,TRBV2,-,ASSEAWDKKLF
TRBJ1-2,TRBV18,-,ASSVQGNYGYT
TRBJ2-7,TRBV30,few,AWSVLYEQY
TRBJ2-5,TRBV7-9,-,ASSSWGSGEQETQY
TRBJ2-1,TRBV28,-,ASSFSSGDDEQF
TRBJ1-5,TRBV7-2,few,ASSPARGNQPQH
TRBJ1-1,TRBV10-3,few,AISQGGLNTEAF
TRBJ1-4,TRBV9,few,ASSKGTAEGEKLF
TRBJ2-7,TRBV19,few,ASSMEGTASYEQY
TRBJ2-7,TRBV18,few,ASSPGQGNHEQY
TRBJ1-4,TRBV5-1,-,ASSLQGFGEKLF
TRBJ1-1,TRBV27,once,ASRGQGTYTEAF
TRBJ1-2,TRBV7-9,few,ASSTTAGMNGYT
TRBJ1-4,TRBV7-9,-,ASSSAGQANEKLF
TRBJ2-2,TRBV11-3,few,ASSAIAGGELF
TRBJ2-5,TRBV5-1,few,ASSVSVRQGDGETQY